This paragraph covers one TCR beta chain sequence. Its antigen is as yet unknown. A much larger clone differs from this one at a single base, so this may be a read error. These data come from a study of CD8+CD57+ T cells in acquired aplastic anemia. The overall study: Sorted CD4+ and CD8+ cells gave an average of 3.2 ug of DNA. The study obtained roughly 10 million reads on average for CD4+ cells from healthy donors. Study observations and caveats: Patients and controls were not found to differ significantly in CD8+ Simpson's diversity. Patients and controls shared over 25 CD8+ CDR3 sequences, highly expressed in patients.

TCR beta VDJ and CDR3 profiles were obtained from a genomic DNA template. TCRdb itself ran the reads through MiXCR, one entry per CDR3 protein. The sample consists of 150,000 to 200,000 distinct CDR3 sequences, 63% of them appearing once. CDR1 ENHRY and CDR2 SYGVKD come from the germline V gene. The CDR3 totals 16 residues. The rearrangement links TRBV10-3 to TRBJ2-2, with 7 bases lining up with TRBD2. This TCR was recovered from a human donor in good health. What was sequenced was sorted CD4+, CD8+, or CD8+CD57+ T cells (not recorded which) from PBMCs. CDR3 loop: CASQTPRGGNTGELLF. Written as DNA, the CDR3 is TGTGCCAGCCAGACCCCACGGGGAGGGAACACCGGGGAGCTGCTTTTT.